The TCR beta chain described here comes from a study of identical twins. V lost 4 bases and J lost 1; bases outside the gene matches: 10. CDR1 is MDHEN and CDR2 is SYDVKM in the germline V gene. CDR3 length: 16 amino acids. Template switching added a universal primer binding site, and final cDNA carried unique molecular identifiers. TCRdb independently ran MiXCR on the 5' RACE reads; one entry per CDR3 protein. The sample includes approximately 350,000 distinct CDR3 sequences, over 9% seen only once; the top ten take more than 6%. This sample also belongs to another study, concerning yellow fever vaccine responses in identical twins.

This clonotype originated in a woman between 18 and 30 years old in good health. This chain links TRBV28 with TRBJ2-7; TRBD2 agrees at 7 bases. The sequencing input was CD8+ T cells sorted from blood. CDR3 region: CASSSTRSGPSYEQYF. In DNA form, the CDR3 reads TGTGCCAGCAGTTCAACCCGTAGCGGGCCTTCCTACGAGCAGTACTTC.